This T cell receptor beta chain was sequenced during a study of CD8+CD57+ T cells in acquired aplastic anemia (dated by TCRdb to the late 2010s). Regarding the study in general: On average, sorted CD4+ and CD8+ cells yielded around 3.5 ug of extracted DNA, with a range of roughly 0.18 to 30 ug. For healthy donor samples, the average read count was around 9.8 million for CD4+ cells and roughly 11 million for CD8+ cells.

This clonotype was detected many times. The antigen it binds to is not known. Per-base qualities were not stored, and no clone one base away is much larger. The study deep-sequenced TCR repertoires of sorted CD4+ and CD8+ blood T cells from severe aplastic anemia patients and healthy subjects. Ficoll-Paque density gradient centrifugation was used to isolate peripheral blood mononuclear cells. Before DNA extraction, CD4+ and CD8+ T cells were sorted with FACS or magnetic beads. Study-level results and caveats: Patients and healthy controls showed no significant difference in CD8+ Simpson's diversity (P=0.060). Although 25 to 30 CD8+ CDR3 sequences were shared by patients and controls, these sequences appeared highly expressed in patients and within the immunodominant clones of patients.

The CDR3 runs 17 residues from the cysteine to the phenylalanine. Just CDR3 DNA is preserved here, 51 bases in frame from base 1. V and J are trimmed by 4 bases and 0 bases, and the gene matches miss 9 bases of the junction. CDR1 SGHTA and CDR2 FQGNSA are derived from the germline V gene. Profiling of TCR beta VDJ combinations and CDR3 sequences used genomic DNA as the template. An Illumina HiSeq 2000 was used for TCR repertoire sequencing. The paper's processing steps were these. TRBV/TRBJ rearrangement plots, CDR3 size and DJ length profiles, and Simpson's diversity index were used to evaluate the repertoires. The most abundant DNA sequence in the deep sequencing data was taken as the immunodominant clone. CDR3 amino acid sequences were checked for sharing across subjects and were also compared against the VDJdb database and published repertoires. The public reads were quality trimmed at Q25 with fastp and then assembled into clones with MiXCR by TCRdb, keeping productive beta chains. Under each unique CDR3 protein, matching rows form one entry showing the most common genes and DNA. The V and J calls reflect TCRdb's pipeline rather than the authors' work. In all, the sample holds fewer than 200,000 distinct CDR3 sequences, and around 45% of those were seen once. The ten largest clones take up approximately 1.1% of the sample.

The sequenced sample was sorted CD4+, CD8+, or CD8+CD57+ T cells (not recorded which) from PBMCs. This TCR was sampled from a human donor in good health. The chain was built from TRBV7-2 and TRBJ2-7; 10 bases in between match TRBD2. The encoded CDR3 is CASSSHLAGAPSYEQYF. The sequenced DNA: TGTGCCAGCAGCTCGCATCTAGCGGGGGCCCCCTCCTACGAGCAGTACTTC.